One sample yielded the 9 T cell receptor beta chains listed below, sequenced in a study of blood T cell repertoires in COVID-19. Sequencing used immunoSEQ multiplex PCR; TCRdb keeps in-frame clones, though not all of them. The table records roughly 100,000 clones, approximately 85% of them present only once. The sample taken for sequencing was peripheral blood. The source is a man between 50 and 59 years old with acute or convalescent COVID-19.

V is TRBV7-9 and J is TRBJ1-2, with TRBD1 matching 8 bases. V shed 5 bases and J 4 bases; nucleotides not matched to a gene: 6. CDR3 length: 14 residues. CDR1 and CDR2 from the germline V gene are SEHNR and FQNEAQ (reference sequence). CDR3 region: CASSKDRAIYGYTF. DNA of the CDR3: TGTGCCAGCAGCAAGGACAGGGCGATCTATGGCTACACCTTC.

This clone appeared once. The CDR3 DNA reads TGTGCCAGCAGGCAGGGGGAAACAGATACGCAGTATTTT. Translated, it gives CASRQGETDTQYF. V usage is TRBV6-6 and J usage is TRBJ2-3; the match to TRBD1 covers 7 bases. This CDR3 comprises 13 residues. With 6 bases clipped from V and 3 bases from J, the junction kept 3 bases outside the gene matches. The V gene's germline CDR1 is MNHNY and CDR2 SVGAGI (reference sequence).

Of note for this clone: The junction departs from germline at one end; a sequencing error may be responsible. This chain uses TRBV6-5 with TRBJ1-1, with 9 bases identical to TRBD1. Per germline, CDR1 MNHEY and CDR2 SVGAGI. This CDR3 spans 14 amino acids. CDR3 residues: CASRLRGDRAEPFF. CDR3 bases: TGTGCCAGCAGACTTAGGGGGGACAGGGCTGAACCTTTCTTT.

The V and J genes are TRBV19 and TRBJ1-3; no definite D call. V was clipped by 4 bases and J by 0 bases, with 7 bases between them. The CDR3 loop spans 14 amino acids. Germline CDR1 reads LNHDA; CDR2 reads SQIVND (reference sequence). CDR3 protein: CASSKSFSGNTIYF. The CDR3 DNA follows: TGTGCCAGTAGTAAGAGTTTCTCTGGAAACACCATATATTTT.

The chain is built from TRBV19 and TRBJ1-5; no clear D gene. The V gene's germline CDR1 is LNHDA and CDR2 SQIVND (reference sequence). The V end was cut by 6 bases, the J end by 2 bases, with 8 bases between. The CDR3 runs 13 residues. Written as DNA, the CDR3 is TGTGCCAGTAGGACAATAGGCAATCAGCCCCAGCATTTT. Translation gives CASRTIGNQPQHF.

This chain joins TRBV28 and TRBJ2-5; D is possibly TRBD1 (5 bases). Germline values: CDR1 MDHEN, CDR2 SYDVKM. The V gene lost 6 bases and the J gene lost 1 base, with 12 bases spanning the gap. This CDR3 is 14 amino acids long. The DNA of the CDR3 is TGTGCCAGCAGGGGTGACAGATTCCAAGAGACCCAGTACTTC. It translates to CASRGDRFQETQYF.

J is TRBJ2-7 and V is TRBV6-5, with 8 bases identical to TRBD1. Germline V gene data show CDR1 as MNHEY and CDR2 as SVGAGI. There are 14 residues in the CDR3. V lost 0 bases to trimming and J lost 6 bases; unmatched junction nucleotides: 4. CDR3 bases: TGTGCCAGCAGTTACTCGACAGGGGTAAGCGAGCAGTACTTC. Translating it yields CASSYSTGVSEQYF.

The chain joins TRBV6-6 to TRBJ1-6; D gene uncertain. The V end was cut by 6 bases, the J end by 7 bases, with 7 bases between. Germline values: CDR1 MNHNY, CDR2 SVGAGI (reference sequence). The CDR3 is 12 amino acids. The CDR3 nucleotides read TGTGCCAGCAGCCCCGGGAATTCACCCCTCCACTTT. It yields the protein CASSPGNSPLHF.

This sequence joins TRBV5-5 and TRBJ1-4, with 9 bases identical to TRBD1. Germline CDR1 reads SGHKS; CDR2 reads YYEKEE (reference sequence). The CDR3 contains 16 residues. The ends lost 2 bases at V and 5 bases at J; junction bases unmatched: 7. CDR3 amino acids: CASSLLPGQGNEKLFF. The CDR3 region has the DNA TGTGCCAGCAGCTTACTACCGGGACAGGGAAATGAAAAACTGTTTTTT.